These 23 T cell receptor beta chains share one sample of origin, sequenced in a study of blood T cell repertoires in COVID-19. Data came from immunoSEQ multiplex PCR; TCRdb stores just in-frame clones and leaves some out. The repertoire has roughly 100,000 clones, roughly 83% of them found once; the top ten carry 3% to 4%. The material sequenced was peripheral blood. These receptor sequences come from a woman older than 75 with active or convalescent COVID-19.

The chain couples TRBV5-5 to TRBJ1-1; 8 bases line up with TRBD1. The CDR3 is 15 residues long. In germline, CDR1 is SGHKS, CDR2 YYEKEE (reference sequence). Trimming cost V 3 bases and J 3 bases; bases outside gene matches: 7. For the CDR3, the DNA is TGTGCCAGCAGCTCAGGGACAGGTGGGTACACTGAAGCTTTCTTT. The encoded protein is CASSSGTGGYTEAFF.

The CDR3 spells CASSYRGQTNTEAFF. CDR3 DNA: TGTGCCAGCAGTTATCGCGGACAGACGAACACTGAAGCTTTCTTT. The rearrangement links TRBV27 to TRBJ1-1, with D possibly being TRBD1 (6 bases). Deletions cut 4 bases from V and 1 base from J, with 13 bases between. In germline, CDR1 is MNHEY, CDR2 SMNVEV (reference sequence). The CDR3 spans 15 residues.

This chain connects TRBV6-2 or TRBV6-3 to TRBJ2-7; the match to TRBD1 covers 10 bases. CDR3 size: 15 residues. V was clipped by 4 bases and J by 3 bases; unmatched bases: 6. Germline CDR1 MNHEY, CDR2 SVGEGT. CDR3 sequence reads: CASSSSRTGGYEQYF. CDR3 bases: TGTGCCAGCAGTTCCTCCCGGACAGGGGGCTACGAGCAGTACTTC.

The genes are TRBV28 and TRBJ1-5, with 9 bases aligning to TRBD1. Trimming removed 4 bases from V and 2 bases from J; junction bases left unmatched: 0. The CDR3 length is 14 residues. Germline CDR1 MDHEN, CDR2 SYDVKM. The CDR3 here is CASSWTGGNQPQHF. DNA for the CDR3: TGTGCCAGCAGTTGGACAGGGGGCAATCAGCCCCAGCATTTT.

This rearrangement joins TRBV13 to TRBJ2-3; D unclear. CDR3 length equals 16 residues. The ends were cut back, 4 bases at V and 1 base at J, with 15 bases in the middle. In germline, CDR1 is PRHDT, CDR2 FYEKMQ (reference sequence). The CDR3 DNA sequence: TGTGCCAGCAGCTCGAGGCAGAAATGGGGCACAGATACGCAGTATTTT. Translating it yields CASSSRQKWGTDTQYF.

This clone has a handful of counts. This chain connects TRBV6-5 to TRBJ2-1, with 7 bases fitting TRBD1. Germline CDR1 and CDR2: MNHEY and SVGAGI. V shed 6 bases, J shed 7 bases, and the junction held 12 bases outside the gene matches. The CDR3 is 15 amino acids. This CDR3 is CASREIDRVWNEQFF. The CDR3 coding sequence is TGTGCCAGCAGAGAGATCGACAGGGTGTGGAATGAGCAGTTCTTC.

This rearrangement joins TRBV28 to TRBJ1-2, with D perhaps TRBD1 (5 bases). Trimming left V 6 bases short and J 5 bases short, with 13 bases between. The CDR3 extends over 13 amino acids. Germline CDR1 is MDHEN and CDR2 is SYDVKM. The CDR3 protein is CASSLDSPYGYTF. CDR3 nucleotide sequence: TGTGCCAGCAGCCTCGACAGCCCTTATGGCTACACCTTC.

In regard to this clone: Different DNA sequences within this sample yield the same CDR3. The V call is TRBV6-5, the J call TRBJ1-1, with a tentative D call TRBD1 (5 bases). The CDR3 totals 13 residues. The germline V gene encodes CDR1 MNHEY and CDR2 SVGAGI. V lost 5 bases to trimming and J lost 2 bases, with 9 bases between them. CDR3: CASSLQGNTEAFF. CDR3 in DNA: TGTGCCAGCAGTCTCCAGGGAAACACTGAAGCTTTCTTT.

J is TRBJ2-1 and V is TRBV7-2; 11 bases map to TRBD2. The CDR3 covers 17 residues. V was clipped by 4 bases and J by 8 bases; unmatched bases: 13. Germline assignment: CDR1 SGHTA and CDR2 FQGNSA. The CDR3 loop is CASSSSSGGTKIYEQFF. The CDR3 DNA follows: TGTGCCAGCAGCTCCTCTAGCGGGGGGACGAAAATCTATGAGCAGTTCTTC. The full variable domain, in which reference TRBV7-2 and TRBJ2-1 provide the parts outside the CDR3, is GAGVSQSPSNKVTEKGKDVELRCDPISGHTALYWYRQSLGQGLEFLIYFQGNSAPDKSGLPSDRFSAERTGGSVSTLTIQRTQQEDSAVYLCASSSSSGGTKIYEQFFGPGTRLTVL.

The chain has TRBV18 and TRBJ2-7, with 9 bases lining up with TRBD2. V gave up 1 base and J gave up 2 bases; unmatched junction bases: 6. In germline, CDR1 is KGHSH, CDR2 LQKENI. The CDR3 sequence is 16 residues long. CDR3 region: CASSPQAGGSTYEQYF. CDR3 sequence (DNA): TGTGCCAGCTCACCACAAGCGGGGGGAAGCACCTACGAGCAGTACTTC.

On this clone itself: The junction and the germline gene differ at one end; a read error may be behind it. CDR3 coding DNA: TGTGCCAGCAGTTTAGGGCTACCTAGCGGGAGTTCCTACAATGAGCAGTTCTTC. Amino acids: CASSLGLPSGSSYNEQFF. This sequence joins TRBV7-9 and TRBJ2-1; 10 bases line up with TRBD2. Germline values: CDR1 SEHNR, CDR2 FQNEAQ (reference sequence). This CDR3 region has 18 residues.

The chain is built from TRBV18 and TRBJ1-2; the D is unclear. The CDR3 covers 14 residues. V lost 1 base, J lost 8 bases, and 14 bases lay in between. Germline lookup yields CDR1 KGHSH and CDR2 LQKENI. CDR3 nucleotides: TGTGCCAGCTCACCACGTCGACAATCGGGAGGCTACACCTTC. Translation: CASSPRRQSGGYTF.

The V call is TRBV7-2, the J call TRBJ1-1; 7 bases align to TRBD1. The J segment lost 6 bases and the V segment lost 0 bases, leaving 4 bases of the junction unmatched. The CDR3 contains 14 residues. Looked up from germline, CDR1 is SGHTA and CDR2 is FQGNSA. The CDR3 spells CASSLAGDSSEAFF. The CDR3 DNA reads TGTGCCAGCAGCTTAGCAGGGGACAGTTCTGAAGCTTTCTTT.

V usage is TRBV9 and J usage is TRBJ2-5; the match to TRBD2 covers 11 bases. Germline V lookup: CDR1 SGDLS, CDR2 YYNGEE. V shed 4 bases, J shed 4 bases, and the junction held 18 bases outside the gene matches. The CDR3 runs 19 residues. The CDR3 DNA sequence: TGTGCCAGCAGCCGTAGTGTTAGTCTAGCGGGGGGTATAGGAGAGACCCAGTACTTC. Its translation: CASSRSVSLAGGIGETQYF. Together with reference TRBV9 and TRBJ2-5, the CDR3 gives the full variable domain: DSGVTQTPKHLITATGQRVTLRCSPRSGDLSVYWYQQSLDQGLQFLIQYYNGEERAKGNILERFSAQQFPDLHSELNLSSLELGDSALYFCASSRSVSLAGGIGETQYFGPGTRLLVL.

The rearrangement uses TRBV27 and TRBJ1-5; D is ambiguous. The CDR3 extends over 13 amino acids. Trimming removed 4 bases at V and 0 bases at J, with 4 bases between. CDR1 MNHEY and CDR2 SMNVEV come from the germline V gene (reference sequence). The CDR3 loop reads CASSSFSNQPQHF. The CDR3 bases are TGTGCCAGCAGTTCCTTTAGCAATCAGCCCCAGCATTTT.

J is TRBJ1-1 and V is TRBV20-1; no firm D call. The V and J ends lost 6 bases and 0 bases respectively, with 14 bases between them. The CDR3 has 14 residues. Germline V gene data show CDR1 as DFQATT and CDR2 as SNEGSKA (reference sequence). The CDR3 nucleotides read TGCAGTGCCAGTAGCGACCGGGTGAACACTGAAGCTTTCTTT. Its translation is CSASSDRVNTEAFF.

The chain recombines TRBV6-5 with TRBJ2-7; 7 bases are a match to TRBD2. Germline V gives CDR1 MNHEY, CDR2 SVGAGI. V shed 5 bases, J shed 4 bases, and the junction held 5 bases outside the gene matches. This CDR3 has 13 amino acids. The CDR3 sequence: CASSTGREYEQYF. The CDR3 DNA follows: TGTGCCAGCAGTACCGGGCGGGAGTACGAGCAGTACTTC.

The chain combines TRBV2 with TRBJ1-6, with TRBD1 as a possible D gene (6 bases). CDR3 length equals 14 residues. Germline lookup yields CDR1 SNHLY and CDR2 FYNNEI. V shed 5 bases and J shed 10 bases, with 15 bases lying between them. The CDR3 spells CASSPQGRRSPLHF. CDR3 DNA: TGTGCCAGCAGTCCACAGGGAAGGAGGTCACCCCTCCACTTT.

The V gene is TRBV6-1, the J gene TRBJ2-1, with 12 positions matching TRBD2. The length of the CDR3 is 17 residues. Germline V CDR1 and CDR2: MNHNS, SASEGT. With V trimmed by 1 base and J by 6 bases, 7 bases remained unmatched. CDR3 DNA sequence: TGTGCCAGCAGTGAAGTCCCGGCTAGCGGGAGGGCCAATGAGCAGTTCTTC. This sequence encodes CASSEVPASGRANEQFF.

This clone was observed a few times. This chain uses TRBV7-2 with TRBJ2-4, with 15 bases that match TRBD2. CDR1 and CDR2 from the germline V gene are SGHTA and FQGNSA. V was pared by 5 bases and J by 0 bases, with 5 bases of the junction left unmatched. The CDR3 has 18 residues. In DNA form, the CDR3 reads TGTGCCAGCAGCCGGACTAGCGGGAGGGCGCTAGCCAAAAACATTCAGTACTTC. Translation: CASSRTSGRALAKNIQYF. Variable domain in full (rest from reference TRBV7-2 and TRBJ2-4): GAGVSQSPSNKVTEKGKDVELRCDPISGHTALYWYRQSLGQGLEFLIYFQGNSAPDKSGLPSDRFSAERTGGSVSTLTIQRTQQEDSAVYLCASSRTSGRALAKNIQYFGAGTRLSVL.

The CDR3 spells CASSNLAGGIYNEQFF. DNA for the CDR3: TGTGCCAGTAGTAACCTAGCGGGAGGAATCTACAATGAGCAGTTCTTC. The chain links TRBV19 to TRBJ2-1; 11 bases are a match to TRBD2. CDR3 length: 16 residues. With 4 bases clipped from V and 3 bases from J, the junction kept 5 bases outside the gene matches. CDR1 is LNHDA, CDR2 SQIVND, per germline (reference sequence).

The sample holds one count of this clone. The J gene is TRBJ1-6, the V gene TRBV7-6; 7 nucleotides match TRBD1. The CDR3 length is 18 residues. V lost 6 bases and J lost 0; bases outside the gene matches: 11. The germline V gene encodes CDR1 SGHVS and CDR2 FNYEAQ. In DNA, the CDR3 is TGTGCCAGCAGTTTCTATCCCAGGGGGAGCTCCTATAATTCACCCCTCCACTTT. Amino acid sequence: CASSFYPRGSSYNSPLHF.

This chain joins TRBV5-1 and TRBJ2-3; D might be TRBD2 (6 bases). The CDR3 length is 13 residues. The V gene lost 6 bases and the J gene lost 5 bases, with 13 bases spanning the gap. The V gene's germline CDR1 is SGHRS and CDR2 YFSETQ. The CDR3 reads CASTSPGVDTQYF. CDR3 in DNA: TGCGCCAGCACCTCGCCGGGGGTAGATACGCAGTATTTT.